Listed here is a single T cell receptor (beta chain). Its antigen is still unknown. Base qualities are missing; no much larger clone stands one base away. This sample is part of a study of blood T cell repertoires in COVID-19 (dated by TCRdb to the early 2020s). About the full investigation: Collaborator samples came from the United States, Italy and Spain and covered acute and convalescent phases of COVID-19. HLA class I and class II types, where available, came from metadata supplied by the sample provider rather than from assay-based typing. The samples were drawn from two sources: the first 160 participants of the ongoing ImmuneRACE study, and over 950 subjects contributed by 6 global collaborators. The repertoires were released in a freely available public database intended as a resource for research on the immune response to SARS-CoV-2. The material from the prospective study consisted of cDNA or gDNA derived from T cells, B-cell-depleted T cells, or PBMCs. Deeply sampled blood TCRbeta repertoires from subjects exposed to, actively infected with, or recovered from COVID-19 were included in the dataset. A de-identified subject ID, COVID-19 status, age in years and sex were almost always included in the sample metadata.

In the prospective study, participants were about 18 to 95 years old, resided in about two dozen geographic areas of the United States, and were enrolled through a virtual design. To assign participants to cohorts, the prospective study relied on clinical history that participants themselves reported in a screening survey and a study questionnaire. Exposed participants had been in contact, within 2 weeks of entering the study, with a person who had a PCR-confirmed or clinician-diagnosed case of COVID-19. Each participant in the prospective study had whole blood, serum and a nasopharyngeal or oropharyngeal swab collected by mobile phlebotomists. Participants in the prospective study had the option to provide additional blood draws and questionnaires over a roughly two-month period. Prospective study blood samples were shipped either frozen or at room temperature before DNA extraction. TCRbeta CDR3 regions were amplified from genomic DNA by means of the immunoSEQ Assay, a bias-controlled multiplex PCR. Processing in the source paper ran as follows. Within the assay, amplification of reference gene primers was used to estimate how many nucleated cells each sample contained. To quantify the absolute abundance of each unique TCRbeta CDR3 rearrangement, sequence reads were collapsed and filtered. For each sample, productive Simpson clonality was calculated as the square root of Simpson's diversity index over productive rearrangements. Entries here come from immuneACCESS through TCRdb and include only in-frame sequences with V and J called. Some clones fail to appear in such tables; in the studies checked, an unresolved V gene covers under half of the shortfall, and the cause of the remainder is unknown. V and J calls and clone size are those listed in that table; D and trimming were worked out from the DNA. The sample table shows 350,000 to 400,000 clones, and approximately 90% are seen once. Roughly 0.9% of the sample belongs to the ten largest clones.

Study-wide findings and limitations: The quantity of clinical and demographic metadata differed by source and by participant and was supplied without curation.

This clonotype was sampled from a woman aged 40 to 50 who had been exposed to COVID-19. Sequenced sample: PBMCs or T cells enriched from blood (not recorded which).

The CDR3 region has the sequence CASSVVVAGEAFF. In nucleotides, the sequence is TGTGCCAGCAGCGTAGTCGTGGCCGGGGAAGCTTTCTTT. The V gene is TRBV9 and the J gene is TRBJ1-1, with no D gene named confidently. V drops 0 bases and J drops 8 bases, leaving 11 bases in between. From the cysteine through the phenylalanine, the CDR3 covers 13 amino acids. Only CDR3 DNA remains: 39 bases, in frame from the first base. CDR1 and CDR2 were assigned from the germline V gene as SGDLS and YYNGEE.